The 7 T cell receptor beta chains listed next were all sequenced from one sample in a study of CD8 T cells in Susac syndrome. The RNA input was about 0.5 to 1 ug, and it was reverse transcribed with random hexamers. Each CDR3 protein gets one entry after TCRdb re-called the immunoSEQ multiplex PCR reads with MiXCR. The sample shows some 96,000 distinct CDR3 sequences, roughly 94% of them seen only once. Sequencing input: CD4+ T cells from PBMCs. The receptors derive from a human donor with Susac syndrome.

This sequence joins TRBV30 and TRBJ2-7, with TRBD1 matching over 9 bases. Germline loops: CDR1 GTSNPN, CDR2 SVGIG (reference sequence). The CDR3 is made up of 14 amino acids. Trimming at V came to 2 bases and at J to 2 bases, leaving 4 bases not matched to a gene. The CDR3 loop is CAWSPGQGPYEQYF. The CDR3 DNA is TGTGCCTGGAGTCCGGGACAGGGTCCCTACGAGCAGTACTTC.

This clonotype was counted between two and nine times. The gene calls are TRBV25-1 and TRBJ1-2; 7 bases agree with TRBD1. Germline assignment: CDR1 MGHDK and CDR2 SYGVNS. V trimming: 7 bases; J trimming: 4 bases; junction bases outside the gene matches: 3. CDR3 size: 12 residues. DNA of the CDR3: TGTGCCAGCACCGGGACAGCCTATGGCTACACCTTC. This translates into CASTGTAYGYTF.

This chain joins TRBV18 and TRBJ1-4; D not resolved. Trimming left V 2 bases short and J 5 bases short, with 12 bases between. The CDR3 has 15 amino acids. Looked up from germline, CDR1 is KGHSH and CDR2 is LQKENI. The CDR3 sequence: CASSPMRTGNEKLFF. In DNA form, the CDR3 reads TGTGCCAGCTCACCAATGAGGACCGGAAATGAAAAACTGTTTTTT.

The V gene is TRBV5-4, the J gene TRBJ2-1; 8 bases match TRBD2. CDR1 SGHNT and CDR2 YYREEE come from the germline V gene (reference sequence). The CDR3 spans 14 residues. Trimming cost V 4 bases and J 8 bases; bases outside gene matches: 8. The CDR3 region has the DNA TGTGCCAGCAGCGTCTCCGGGACTAGTGATGAGCAGTTCTTC. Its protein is CASSVSGTSDEQFF.

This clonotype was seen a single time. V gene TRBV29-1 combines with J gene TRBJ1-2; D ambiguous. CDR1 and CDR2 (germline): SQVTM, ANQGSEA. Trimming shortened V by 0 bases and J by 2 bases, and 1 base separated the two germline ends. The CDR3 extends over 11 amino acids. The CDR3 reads CSVEENYGYTF. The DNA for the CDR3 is TGCAGCGTTGAAGAGAACTATGGCTACACCTTC. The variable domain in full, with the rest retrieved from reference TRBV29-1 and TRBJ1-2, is SAVISQKPSRDICQRGTSLTIQCQVDSQVTMMFWYRQQPGQSLTLIATANQGSEATYESGFVIDKFPISRPNLTFSTLTVSNMSPEDSSIYLCSVEENYGYTFGSGTRLTVV.

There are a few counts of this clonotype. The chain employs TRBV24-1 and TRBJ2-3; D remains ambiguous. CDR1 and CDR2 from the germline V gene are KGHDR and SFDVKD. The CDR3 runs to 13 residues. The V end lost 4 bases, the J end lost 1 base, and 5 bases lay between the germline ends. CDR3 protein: CATSDPGTDTQYF. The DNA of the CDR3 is TGTGCCACCAGTGACCCGGGCACAGATACGCAGTATTTT.

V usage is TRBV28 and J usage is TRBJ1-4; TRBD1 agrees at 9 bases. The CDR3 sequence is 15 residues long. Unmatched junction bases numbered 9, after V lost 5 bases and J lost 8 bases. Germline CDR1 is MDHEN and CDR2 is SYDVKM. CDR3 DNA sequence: TGTGCCAGCAGTCGAGCGGGACAGGGAAACGAAAAACTGTTTTTT. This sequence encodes CASSRAGQGNEKLFF.